What follows are 17 T cell receptor beta chains derived from one specimen sequenced in a study of cytomegalovirus exposure and HLA in healthy donors. The PCR ran on 60 Vbeta and 13 Jbeta primers. Method: immunoSEQ multiplex PCR; TCRdb's copy keeps in-frame clones and lacks some. Counted here are roughly 71,000 clones, over 50% occurring once; the ten biggest clones make up 20% to 25%. Sample: PBMCs. The receptors come from a man aged 40-49 years in good health and CMV-seropositive.

The chain recombines TRBV19 with TRBJ1-1; D not resolved. Germline-derived CDR1 and CDR2 are LNHDA and SQIVND (reference sequence). This CDR3 region has 14 residues. Trimming removed 8 bases at V and 11 bases at J, with 24 bases between. The CDR3 spells CASGRTRHSGSAFF. The DNA of the CDR3 is TGTGCCAGTGGACGTACTCGACACTCGGGGTCGGCTTTCTTT.

The V gene is TRBV27, the J gene TRBJ2-7; possible D gene TRBD2, 6 bases. V lost 3 bases and J lost 3, with 9 bases in between. The germline V gene has CDR1 MNHEY and CDR2 SMNVEV (reference sequence). This CDR3 comprises 13 residues. The CDR3 nucleotides read TGTGCCAGCAGTTTTAGCGGAATCTACGAGCAGTACTTC. Amino acids: CASSFSGIYEQYF.

The chain links TRBV11-3 to TRBJ1-1; D is ambiguous. Germline V gene sequence: CDR1 SGHNT, CDR2 YENEEA. The V and J ends lost 5 bases and 0 bases respectively, with 16 bases between them. The CDR3 loop spans 16 amino acids. CDR3 sequence (DNA): TGTGCCAGCAGCCCTCTCGGAGGGAGTTTGAACACTGAAGCTTTCTTT. Translated: CASSPLGGSLNTEAFF.

The V call is TRBV6-5, the J call TRBJ2-1; D unclear. The CDR3 contains 15 residues. Germline CDR1 MNHEY, CDR2 SVGAGI. V lost 2 bases, J lost 0 bases, and 8 bases lay in between. The CDR3 here is CASSYTGGSYNEQFF. The CDR3 nucleotides read TGTGCCAGCAGTTACACGGGTGGCTCCTACAATGAGCAGTTCTTC.

The chain joins TRBV5-1 to TRBJ2-7; the D is unclear. Germline V lookup: CDR1 SGHRS, CDR2 YFSETQ. This CDR3 comprises 14 residues. Trimming removed 0 bases from V and 1 base from J, with 8 bases in between. The CDR3 nucleotides are TGCGCCAGCAGCTTGGCTAGTACATCCTACGAGCAGTACTTC. Its protein is CASSLASTSYEQYF.

The chain couples TRBV28 to TRBJ1-2; D gene unclear. Trimming stripped 7 bases from V and 6 bases from J, with 18 bases between. The CDR3 runs 14 residues. Per the germline V gene, CDR1 is MDHEN and CDR2 is SYDVKM. The CDR3 region is CASNGGSRRHGYTF. The CDR3, as DNA: TGTGCCAGCAATGGAGGTTCACGGCGTCATGGCTACACCTTC.

The V call is TRBV19, the J call TRBJ1-1; 8 positions agree with TRBD1. The CDR3 runs to 16 residues. Germline lookup yields CDR1 LNHDA and CDR2 SQIVND (reference sequence). The J segment lost 3 bases and the V segment lost 6 bases, leaving 12 bases of the junction unmatched. CDR3 sequence: CASSLNDRGGDTEAFF. CDR3 bases: TGTGCCAGTAGCCTCAACGACAGGGGAGGGGACACTGAAGCTTTCTTT.

The rearrangement joins TRBV4-1 to TRBJ2-1, with 8 bases identical to TRBD1. CDR3 length: 15 residues. V was clipped by 3 bases and J by 5 bases; unmatched bases: 6. Germline V gene data show CDR1 as MGHRA and CDR2 as YSYEKL. The DNA for the CDR3 is TGCGCCAGCAGCCAGTTGGGACAGGTAAACAATGAGCAGTTCTTC. This sequence encodes CASSQLGQVNNEQFF.

This sequence joins TRBV29-1 and TRBJ2-7; D is possibly TRBD1 (5 bases). The CDR3 length is 13 residues. From germline, CDR1 is SQVTM and CDR2 ANQGSEA. V was cut by 4 bases and J by 4 bases, with 14 bases left in between. The CDR3 is CSVAAGPYYEQYF. Here the CDR3 DNA reads TGCAGCGTTGCGGCAGGGCCCTATTACGAGCAGTACTTC.

This chain uses TRBV7-6 with TRBJ2-3; D remains unclear. The length of the CDR3 is 12 residues. With 5 bases removed from V and 3 bases from J, the gap between germline ends came to 6 bases. CDR1 is SGHVS and CDR2 is FNYEAQ in the germline V gene. The chain's CDR3 is CASSQRTDTQYF. CDR3 nucleotides: TGTGCCAGCAGCCAGCGAACAGATACGCAGTATTTT.

The chain links TRBV2 to TRBJ1-4; the match to TRBD1 covers 7 bases. The CDR3 is 14 residues long. The V gene's germline CDR1 is SNHLY and CDR2 FYNNEI. The junction had 4 bases not matched to a gene; V was cut back by 4 bases and J by 5 bases. The CDR3 region has the DNA TGTGCCAGCAGTGTGACAGGGAGGAATGAAAAACTGTTTTTT. Its protein product is CASSVTGRNEKLFF.

This chain links TRBV6-1 with TRBJ2-3; TRBD2 might be the D (5 bases). CDR3 length: 15 residues. The ends were cut back, 2 bases at V and 3 bases at J, with 12 bases in the middle. Germline loops: CDR1 MNHNS, CDR2 SASEGT. CDR3 nucleotides: TGTGCCAGCAGTGAAACCCCTACTAGGACAGATACGCAGTATTTT. This encodes CASSETPTRTDTQYF.

This rearrangement joins TRBV5-1 to TRBJ1-4, with D unclear. The germline V gene has CDR1 SGHRS and CDR2 YFSETQ. The CDR3 runs to 14 residues. Deletions cut 4 bases from V and 4 bases from J, with 11 bases between. The CDR3 region has the DNA TGCGCCAGCAGCCCCGCAGGTCTTAATGAAAAACTGTTTTTT. Translated, it gives CASSPAGLNEKLFF.

The rearrangement links TRBV5-1 to TRBJ2-7, with 11 nucleotides matching TRBD1. Trimming took 3 bases from V and 2 from J; bases not matched to a gene: 7. The CDR3 is made up of 16 amino acids. Germline-derived CDR1 and CDR2 are SGHRS and YFSETQ. In DNA, the CDR3 is TGCGCCAGCAGCTCACCGGGACAGGGGGGGACCTACGAGCAGTACTTC. It is translated as CASSSPGQGGTYEQYF. Looking up the rest from reference TRBV5-1 and TRBJ2-7 gives the full variable domain: KAGVTQTPRYLIKTRGQQVTLSCSPISGHRSVSWYQQTPGQGLQFLFEYFSETQRNKGNFPGRFSGRQFSNSRSEMNVSTLELGDSALYLCASSSPGQGGTYEQYFGPGTRLTVT.

V is TRBV4-1 and J is TRBJ2-5; 10 nucleotides line up with TRBD1. The junction had 8 bases not matched to a gene; V was cut back by 5 bases and J by 5 bases. CDR1 MGHRA and CDR2 YSYEKL come from the germline V gene. The CDR3 sequence is 15 residues long. CDR3: CASSSTGGGSETQYF. CDR3 nucleotide sequence: TGCGCCAGCAGCTCGACAGGGGGCGGGTCGGAGACCCAGTACTTC.

This clone was counted once. The J gene is TRBJ1-1, the V gene TRBV7-9; no clear D. This CDR3 has 12 amino acids. Germline-derived CDR1 and CDR2 are SEHNR and FQNEAQ (reference sequence). V was pared by 3 bases and J by 9 bases, with 11 bases between. The CDR3 is CASSFFGGQAFF. In DNA, the CDR3 is TGTGCCAGCAGCTTCTTTGGAGGGCAAGCTTTCTTT.

This clone was counted between two and nine times. The chain has TRBV12-5 and TRBJ1-1; D remains unclear. Trimming removed 5 bases from V and 4 bases from J, with 11 bases in between. This CDR3 is built from 13 residues. The V gene's germline CDR1 is LGHNT and CDR2 FRNRAP. Written as DNA, the CDR3 is TGTGCTAGTGGTCCCCGGTCCGCCACTGAAGCTTTCTTT. It translates to CASGPRSATEAFF. Full variable domain (outside the CDR3, taken from reference TRBV12-5 and TRBJ1-1): DARVTQTPRHKVTEMGQEVTMRCQPILGHNTVFWYRQTMMQGLELLAYFRNRAPLDDSGMPKDRFSAEMPDATLATLKIQPSEPRDSAVYFCASGPRSATEAFFGQGTRLTVV.